The rows below give T cell receptor beta chains drawn from one sample of a study of blood T cell repertoires in COVID-19. Clones were sequenced by immunoSEQ multiplex PCR, and TCRdb holds only the in-frame ones, with some missing. This sample yields about 74,000 clones, of which over 75% are seen a single time; about 2.9% belongs to the top ten. Sample: peripheral blood. These receptors all stem from a man in his 70s with active or convalescent COVID-19. Both conserved end residues are part of each CDR3. A D gene is named only where the DNA matches it firmly. Rows may omit the clone size; those that give it use once, few, many or a size class.

d_call	j_call	clone_size	v_call	cdr3_aa	cdr3_nt
NA	TRBJ2-5	NA	TRBV6-5	CASSPPGIQETQYF	TGTGCCAGTAGTCCGCCAGGGATCCAAGAGACCCAGTACTTC
NA	TRBJ1-1	NA	TRBV30	CAWSVPPGRTEAFF	TGTGCCTGGAGTGTCCCTCCAGGGCGCACTGAAGCTTTCTTT
TRBD1	TRBJ2-3	NA	TRBV29-1	CSVGGDREITDTQYF	TGCAGCGTTGGGGGGGACAGGGAAATCACAGATACGCAGTATTTT
NA	TRBJ2-3	once	TRBV14	CASRGATDTQYF	TGTGCCAGCAGGGGCGCCACAGATACGCAGTATTTT
TRBD2	TRBJ2-5	once	TRBV7-2	CASSSPWRASGRLETQYF	TGTGCCAGCAGCTCGCCGTGGAGGGCTAGCGGGAGACTGGAGACCCAGTACTTC
NA	TRBJ2-2	NA	TRBV5-1	CASSPGTLSAGELFF	TGCGCCAGCAGCCCGGGGACTCTTTCAGCCGGGGAGCTGTTTTTT
NA	TRBJ2-7	once	TRBV4-1	CASSQDPQAYEQYF	TGCGCCAGCAGCCAAGATCCCCAGGCCTACGAGCAGTACTTC
TRBD2	TRBJ2-7	NA	TRBV5-1	CASSFGLAVYEQYF	TGCGCCAGCAGCTTTGGACTAGCGGTCTACGAGCAGTACTTC
TRBD1	TRBJ1-2	NA	TRBV15	CATSRERGPSPF	TGTGCCACCAGCAGAGAAAGGGGGCCATCCCCATTC
TRBD1	TRBJ1-6	NA	TRBV3-1/TRBV3-2	CASSHLGQASPLHF	TGTGCCAGCAGCCACCTCGGACAGGCGTCACCCCTCCACTTT
NA	TRBJ1-5	NA	TRBV6-1	CASSETQGDQPQHF	TGTGCCAGCAGTGAAACACAGGGAGATCAGCCCCAGCATTTT
NA	TRBJ1-1	once	TRBV10-2	CASMQGTNTEAFF	TGCGCCAGCATGCAGGGGACGAACACTGAAGCTTTCTTT
NA	TRBJ1-6	NA	TRBV4-2	CASSQEASGSPLHF	TGTGCCAGCAGCCAAGAGGCCAGTGGTTCACCCCTCCACTTT
TRBD1	TRBJ1-6	NA	TRBV27	CASSRTGTGDSPLHF	TGTGCCAGCAGTCGTACCGGGACAGGCGATTCACCCCTCCACTTT
TRBD1	TRBJ1-2	NA	TRBV28	CASSAPTGIYGYTF	TGTGCCAGCAGTGCGCCGACAGGGATCTATGGCTACACCTTC
NA	TRBJ2-3	NA	TRBV9	CASSPLKGDGGTDTQYF	TGTGCCAGCAGCCCATTAAAGGGAGACGGAGGCACAGATACGCAGTATTTT
TRBD2	TRBJ2-7	NA	TRBV29-1	CSVLGTSGSGEQYF	TGCAGCGTTCTCGGGACTAGCGGGAGTGGGGAGCAGTACTTC
TRBD1	TRBJ1-2	few	TRBV30	CAWKGQGTPYGYTF	TGTGCCTGGAAGGGACAGGGGACCCCCTATGGCTACACCTTC
NA	TRBJ1-5	NA	TRBV7-2	CASSFGREGTQPQHF	TGTGCCAGCAGCTTTGGCAGGGAAGGAACTCAGCCCCAGCATTTT
NA	TRBJ2-3	NA	TRBV27	CASFPGMGDTQYF	TGTGCCAGCTTTCCGGGAATGGGTGATACGCAGTATTTT
NA	TRBJ2-1	once	TRBV11-2	CASSLDPGNYNEQFF	TGTGCCAGCAGCTTAGACCCAGGGAACTACAATGAGCAGTTCTTC
NA	TRBJ2-2	NA	TRBV11-3	CASSLGSTGELFF	TGTGCCAGCAGCTTGGGGAGCACCGGGGAGCTGTTTTTT
TRBD2	TRBJ2-1	NA	TRBV27	CASSLTRTSGGALFF	TGTGCCAGCAGTTTAACAAGGACTAGCGGGGGGGCCCTGTTCTTC
NA	TRBJ1-6	NA	TRBV6-5	CASSNIRQESPLHF	TGTGCCAGCAGTAACATTCGACAGGAATCACCCCTCCACTTT
NA	TRBJ2-5	NA	TRBV2	CASSRDTGLETQYF	TGTGCCAGCAGCCGGGACACCGGACTTGAGACCCAGTACTTC
TRBD1	TRBJ1-4	NA	TRBV27	CASTTGPGGGKLFF	TGTGCCAGCACAACCGGGCCAGGGGGAGGAAAACTGTTTTTT